The clone carrying this TCR beta chain showed up just once. The CDR3 is 19 residues long. Germline V gene sequence: CDR1 MGHRA, CDR2 YSYEKL. The V segment lost 5 bases and the J segment 3 bases; nucleotides outside the gene matches: 14. The sample is drawn from a study of CD8 T cells in Susac syndrome. The authors reverse transcribed roughly 0.5 to 1 ug RNA with random hexamers. TCRdb recomputed calls from the immunoSEQ multiplex PCR reads with MiXCR, one row per CDR3 protein. The profile shows some 200,000 distinct CDR3 sequences, roughly nine tenths of them singletons. The sample taken for sequencing was CD4+ T cells from PBMCs. The J gene is TRBJ2-6, the V gene TRBV4-1; 9 bases match TRBD1. This receptor was obtained from a human donor with Susac syndrome. The DNA for the CDR3 is TGCGCCAGCAGCAGCCAAGGTTCACAGGGGGCTTATGGGGCCAACGTCCTGACTTTC. This sequence encodes CASSSQGSQGAYGANVLTF.